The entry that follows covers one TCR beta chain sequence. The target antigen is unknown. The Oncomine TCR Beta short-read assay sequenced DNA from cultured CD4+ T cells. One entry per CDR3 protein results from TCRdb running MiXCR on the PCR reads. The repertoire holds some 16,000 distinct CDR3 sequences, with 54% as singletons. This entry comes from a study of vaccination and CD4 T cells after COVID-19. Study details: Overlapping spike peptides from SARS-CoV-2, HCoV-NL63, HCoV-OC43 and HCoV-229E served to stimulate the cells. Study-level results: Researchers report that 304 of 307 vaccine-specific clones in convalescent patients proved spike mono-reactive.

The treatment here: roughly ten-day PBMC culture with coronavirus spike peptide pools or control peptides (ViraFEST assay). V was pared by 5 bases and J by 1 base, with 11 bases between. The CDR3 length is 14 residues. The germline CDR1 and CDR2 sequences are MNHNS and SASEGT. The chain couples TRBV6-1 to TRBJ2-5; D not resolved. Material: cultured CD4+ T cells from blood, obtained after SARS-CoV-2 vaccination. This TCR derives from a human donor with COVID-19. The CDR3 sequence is CASSLGGPQETQYF. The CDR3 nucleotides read TGTGCCAGCAGTCTCGGTGGGCCCCAAGAGACCCAGTACTTC.